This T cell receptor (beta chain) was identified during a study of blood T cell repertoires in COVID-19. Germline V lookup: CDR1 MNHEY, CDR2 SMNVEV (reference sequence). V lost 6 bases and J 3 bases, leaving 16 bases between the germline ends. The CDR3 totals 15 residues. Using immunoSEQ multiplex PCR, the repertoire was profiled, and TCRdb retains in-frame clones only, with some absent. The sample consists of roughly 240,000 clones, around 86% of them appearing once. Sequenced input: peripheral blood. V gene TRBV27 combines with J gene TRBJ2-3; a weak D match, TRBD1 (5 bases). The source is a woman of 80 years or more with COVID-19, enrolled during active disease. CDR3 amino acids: CASRRTLSRTDTQYF. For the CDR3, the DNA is TGTGCCAGCAGGAGGACATTAAGCAGGACAGATACGCAGTATTTT.